This TCR beta chain was found in a study of immune characterization of retroperitoneal liposarcoma. TCRdb itself ran the PCR reads through MiXCR, one entry per CDR3 protein. In the table there are 8,500 to 14,000 distinct CDR3 sequences, under 25% of which are singletons. Germline loops: CDR1 SGHTA, CDR2 FQGTGA. After removal of 4 bases from V and 9 bases from J, the junction contained 3 bases not matched to a gene. The length of the CDR3 is 13 residues. This clonotype has just a few counts. The material sequenced was blood. This sequence was found in a female donor with retroperitoneal liposarcoma. V usage is TRBV7-3 and J usage is TRBJ2-1, with 10 bases fitting TRBD2. The CDR3: CASSSRTSGEQFF. For the CDR3, the DNA is TGTGCCAGCAGCTCTCGGACTAGCGGTGAGCAGTTCTTC.